The 8 T cell receptor beta chains below were found in one sample sequenced in a study of blood T cell repertoires in COVID-19. The data were produced by immunoSEQ multiplex PCR, yet TCRdb's version contains in-frame clones alone and is incomplete. Here the sample spans about 11,000 clones, about 87% being singletons. Material for sequencing was peripheral blood. These receptors all stem from a human donor in a cohort sampled during active COVID-19.

V and J are TRBV30 and TRBJ1-1; D call uncertain. Germline CDR1 and CDR2: GTSNPN and SVGIG (reference sequence). V lost 1 base to trimming and J lost 3 bases, with 9 bases between them. CDR3 length: 13 residues. The CDR3 sequence is CAWSGSIYTEAFF. In nucleotides, the CDR3 is TGTGCCTGGAGTGGTTCTATCTACACTGAAGCTTTCTTT.

The gene calls are TRBV7-9 and TRBJ2-3, with 7 bases lining up with TRBD2. J gave up 6 bases and V 3 bases, and 12 bases lay outside the gene matches. The CDR3 runs to 16 residues. The germline V gene has CDR1 SEHNR and CDR2 FQNEAQ (reference sequence). CDR3 in amino acids: CASSFSAGVLGDTQYF. For the CDR3, the DNA is TGTGCCAGCAGCTTCAGTGCGGGAGTGCTTGGCGATACGCAGTATTTT.

The chain carries TRBV18 and TRBJ2-7; 11 bases are shared with TRBD2. The germline gives CDR1 KGHSH, CDR2 LQKENI. CDR3 length: 19 residues. Trimming took 1 base from V and 3 from J; bases not matched to a gene: 14. The CDR3 here is CASSPLAVSWLAGGYEQYF. CDR3 nucleotide sequence: TGTGCCAGCTCACCACTCGCAGTCTCGTGGCTAGCGGGGGGCTACGAGCAGTACTTC.

The genes are TRBV29-1 and TRBJ1-4; D perhaps matches TRBD1 (6 bases). Per germline, CDR1 SQVTM and CDR2 ANQGSEA. CDR3 length: 13 residues. Trimming pared 6 bases from V and 8 bases from J, leaving 16 bases between. The CDR3 here is CSVAQGNREKLFF. DNA for the CDR3: TGCAGCGTAGCACAGGGTAATCGAGAAAAACTGTTTTTT.

The genes are TRBV11-3 and TRBJ2-1; 9 bases are a match to TRBD2. V dropped 0 bases and J dropped 8; count of bases not matched to a gene: 8. This CDR3 spans 16 amino acids. Germline assignment: CDR1 SGHNT and CDR2 YENEEA. The CDR3 is CASSLDGREGRDEQFF. The CDR3 DNA is TGTGCCAGCAGCTTAGATGGGCGGGAGGGCCGAGATGAGCAGTTCTTC.

The chain joins TRBV28 to TRBJ1-2; a weak D match, TRBD1 (5 bases). In germline, CDR1 is MDHEN, CDR2 SYDVKM. Trimming stripped 3 bases from V and 4 bases from J, with 12 bases between. The CDR3 totals 14 residues. The CDR3 region is CASSFRQPPYGYTF. CDR3 DNA: TGTGCCAGCAGTTTCCGACAGCCCCCCTATGGCTACACCTTC.

The V gene is TRBV6-6, the J gene TRBJ2-2, with 12 nucleotides matching TRBD2. This CDR3 is built from 15 residues. J lost 5 bases, V lost 6 bases, and 4 bases had no gene match. Germline V gene data show CDR1 as MNHNY and CDR2 as SVGAGI (reference sequence). CDR3 region: CASRRLAGETGELFF. Here the CDR3 DNA reads TGTGCCAGCAGACGACTAGCGGGAGAAACCGGGGAGCTGTTTTTT.

This clone was seen once. V usage is TRBV5-5 and J usage is TRBJ2-7, with TRBD2 identical over 9 bases. Trimming at V came to 3 bases and at J to 4 bases, leaving 8 bases not matched to a gene. Germline V gene data show CDR1 as SGHKS and CDR2 as YYEKEE (reference sequence). There are 15 residues in the CDR3. The DNA of the CDR3 is TGTGCCAGCAGCTGGATGGTGCGGGAGGGTTACGAGCAGTACTTC. Translating it yields CASSWMVREGYEQYF.